This T cell receptor (beta chain) comes out of a study of T cell responses to AZD1222 COVID-19 vaccine. Turning to the study itself: Pooling was applied to second doses at about 4 or about 12 weeks.

From germline, CDR1 is MNHEY and CDR2 SMNVEV (reference sequence). The CDR3 length is 12 residues. The V and J ends lost 6 bases and 8 bases respectively, with 13 bases between them. TCRdb's table, derived via immunoSEQ multiplex PCR, lists solely in-frame clones and lacks some. The table lists roughly 170,000 clones, just over 90% of them singletons. V usage is TRBV27 and J usage is TRBJ1-2, with D possibly being TRBD1 (5 bases). This TCR was sampled from an adult in good health. The material was peripheral blood, obtained on day 0 of AZD1222 vaccination. CDR3 nucleotide sequence: TGTGCCAGCAGCGGACAAGAACGGGGCTACACCTTC. Its protein is CASSGQERGYTF.